This T cell receptor beta chain was recorded in a study of T cell repertoires in cytomegalovirus infection. Study context: Shared public TCR beta signatures pointed to both CMV infection and a matching HLA type.

Germline CDR1 reads MNHNY; CDR2 reads SVGAGI (reference sequence). V gave up 4 bases and J gave up 1 base; unmatched junction bases: 2. CDR3 length: 15 amino acids. Study-wide results and limits: The cumulative frequency of public TCR beta families identified carriers of CMV plus the relevant HLA. CMV-specific HLA-C-restricted TCR beta clonotypes dominated the ex vivo response.

Using its own MiXCR run on the reads, TCRdb lists one record per CDR3 protein. The data contain roughly 150,000 distinct CDR3 sequences, 17% of them singletons. This clonotype appeared many times. Its target is unknown. This receptor was taken from a human donor in good health (CMV status not recorded). Some clones in this sample may be carry-over from other donors' samples. V gene TRBV6-6 combines with J gene TRBJ2-2; 8 positions match TRBD1. Sequenced: CD8+ T cells from PBMCs. In nucleotides, the CDR3 is TGTGCCAGCAGTTTTGACAGGGGGAACACCGGGGAGCTGTTTTTT. Encoded protein: CASSFDRGNTGELFF.